Below are 31 T cell receptor beta chains sequenced from a single sample in a study of cytomegalovirus exposure and HLA in healthy donors. Use of 60 Vbeta and 13 Jbeta primers characterized the PCR. Only in-frame clones appear in the TCRdb table, and some are missing; sequencing was by immunoSEQ multiplex PCR. Among under 70,000 clones listed, almost 85% were seen once. Sequencing was done on a sample of PBMCs. All receptors come from a man in his forties or fifties in good health and CMV-seronegative.

The J gene is TRBJ1-1, the V gene TRBV6-5, with TRBD1 as a possible D gene (6 bases). Per germline, CDR1 MNHEY and CDR2 SVGAGI. V dropped 2 bases and J dropped 3 bases, with 13 bases sitting between them. The CDR3 has 15 residues. The DNA of the CDR3 is TGTGCCAGCAGTTACACGTCCAGACAGGACACTGAAGCTTTCTTT. Translating it yields CASSYTSRQDTEAFF.

The V and J genes are TRBV25-1 and TRBJ2-7; D is uncertain. V was cut by 4 bases and J by 2 bases, with 6 bases left in between. Germline V lookup: CDR1 MGHDK, CDR2 SYGVNS. The CDR3 is made up of 12 amino acids. The CDR3 bases are TGTGCCAGCAGTGGTCCTACCTACGAGCAGTACTTC. Its translation is CASSGPTYEQYF.

The chain uses TRBV9 and TRBJ1-4, with 7 bases fitting TRBD1. CDR1 is SGDLS, CDR2 YYNGEE, per germline. CDR3 length equals 15 residues. Trimming removed 4 bases from V and 10 bases from J; junction bases left unmatched: 13. Here the CDR3 reads CASSNEGQGVGKLFF. The CDR3 bases are TGTGCCAGCAGCAACGAAGGGCAGGGGGTTGGAAAACTGTTTTTT.

There are a few counts of this clone. V usage is TRBV9 and J usage is TRBJ1-2; TRBD1 might be the D (5 bases). The CDR3 contains 14 residues. The V gene's germline CDR1 is SGDLS and CDR2 YYNGEE. The V end lost 2 bases, the J end lost 6 bases, and 14 bases lay between the germline ends. The CDR3 is CASSVGEGSDGYTF. Here the CDR3 DNA reads TGTGCCAGCAGCGTGGGGGAGGGTTCGGATGGCTACACCTTC. The full variable domain, its missing parts supplied by reference TRBV9 and TRBJ1-2, is DSGVTQTPKHLITATGQRVTLRCSPRSGDLSVYWYQQSLDQGLQFLIQYYNGEERAKGNILERFSAQQFPDLHSELNLSSLELGDSALYFCASSVGEGSDGYTFGSGTRLTVV.

The chain uses TRBV2 and TRBJ2-1; the D gene is possibly TRBD2 (6 bases). The CDR3 extends over 12 amino acids. The germline V gene encodes CDR1 SNHLY and CDR2 FYNNEI. V dropped 7 bases and J dropped 4 bases, with 8 bases sitting between them. The CDR3 reads CASTRGYNEQFF. The CDR3 DNA is TGTGCCAGCACACGGGGGTACAATGAGCAGTTCTTC.

The chain is built from TRBV5-8 and TRBJ1-2; 8 bases agree with TRBD1. The CDR3 consists of 16 residues. The ends lost 3 bases at V and 2 bases at J; junction bases unmatched: 9. Germline CDR1 SGHTS, CDR2 YDEGEE. The CDR3 protein is CASSWDRTYSNYGYTF. DNA for the CDR3: TGTGCCAGCAGCTGGGACAGGACTTACTCGAACTATGGCTACACCTTC.

V gene TRBV27 combines with J gene TRBJ2-2; unclear D gene. The germline CDR1 and CDR2 sequences are MNHEY and SMNVEV (reference sequence). V gave up 8 bases and J gave up 6 bases, with 16 bases separating them. The CDR3 has 14 residues. DNA for the CDR3: TGTGCCAGCCGAGGAGAGGATCTCTCCGGGGAGCTGTTTTTT. Protein sequence: CASRGEDLSGELFF.

V and J are TRBV10-1 and TRBJ2-3; D is possibly TRBD1 (6 bases). Germline V lookup: CDR1 WNHNN, CDR2 SYGVQD (reference sequence). The CDR3 is made up of 18 amino acids. V lost 6 bases and J lost 2, with 24 bases in between. The CDR3 region is CASSGRPTQGNPTDTQYF. CDR3 sequence (DNA): TGCGCCAGCAGCGGACGACCCACCCAGGGGAATCCCACAGATACGCAGTATTTT.

This chain joins TRBV18 and TRBJ2-1; D may be TRBD1 (5 bases). The CDR3 spans 17 residues. From germline, CDR1 is KGHSH and CDR2 LQKENI. V was trimmed by 0 bases and J by 0 bases, leaving 12 bases between them. The CDR3 bases are TGTGCCAGCTCACCACCGGCGAAGACAGCCTCCTACAATGAGCAGTTCTTC. Residues: CASSPPAKTASYNEQFF.

This rearrangement joins TRBV29-1 to TRBJ1-2; possible D gene TRBD1, 5 bases. V was pared by 6 bases and J by 8 bases, with 19 bases between. The CDR3 totals 13 residues. The germline V gene encodes CDR1 SQVTM and CDR2 ANQGSEA. This chain's CDR3 is CSVPFQGIGGYTF. The CDR3, as DNA: TGCAGCGTCCCCTTTCAGGGCATCGGCGGCTACACCTTC.

The V and J genes are TRBV14 and TRBJ1-2; TRBD1 matches at 7 bases. The germline CDR1 and CDR2 sequences are SGHDN and FVKESK. J was trimmed by 4 bases and V by 3 bases; bases with no gene match: 2. This CDR3 is built from 13 residues. CDR3 sequence reads: CASSQTGPYGYTF. In nucleotides, the CDR3 is TGTGCCAGCAGCCAGACAGGGCCCTATGGCTACACCTTC.

The chain couples TRBV5-1 to TRBJ1-6; D may be TRBD1 (5 bases). The CDR3 has 17 amino acids. Germline V CDR1 and CDR2: SGHRS, YFSETQ. V was trimmed by 4 bases and J by 4 bases, leaving 18 bases between them. The CDR3 loop is CASSESGMVGYNSPLHF. CDR3 coding DNA: TGCGCCAGCAGCGAATCAGGGATGGTCGGTTATAATTCACCCCTCCACTTT.

The rearrangement links TRBV6-5 to TRBJ1-2; D is perhaps TRBD1 (5 bases). The CDR3 is 13 amino acids. Deletions cut 0 bases from V and 8 bases from J, with 10 bases between. CDR1 is MNHEY and CDR2 is SVGAGI in the germline V gene. Here the CDR3 DNA reads TGTGCCAGCAGTTACTCTCCGGGGGAGGGCTACACCTTC. Translated, it gives CASSYSPGEGYTF.

The chain employs TRBV13 and TRBJ2-3; a weak D match, TRBD2 (6 bases). Germline V gene lookup returns CDR1 PRHDT and CDR2 FYEKMQ (reference sequence). V lost 2 bases and J 2 bases, leaving 23 bases between the germline ends. CDR3 length: 19 residues. CDR3 sequence reads: CASSLRLGGNSMDTDTQYF. CDR3 DNA: TGTGCCAGCAGCTTACGCCTTGGAGGGAACTCCATGGACACAGATACGCAGTATTTT.

The CDR3 is CASSKGGQGYYTF. In nucleotides, the CDR3 is TGTGCCAGCAGTAAGGGGGGACAGGGCTACTACACCTTC. J is TRBJ1-2 and V is TRBV2; TRBD1 agrees at 9 bases. The germline CDR1 and CDR2 sequences are SNHLY and FYNNEI. The J segment lost 10 bases and the V segment lost 5 bases, leaving 8 bases of the junction unmatched. The length of the CDR3 is 13 residues.

This chain joins TRBV27 and TRBJ1-5; D is perhaps TRBD1 (5 bases). V lost 3 bases, J lost 6 bases, and 9 bases lay in between. Germline V gene data show CDR1 as MNHEY and CDR2 as SMNVEV (reference sequence). This CDR3 spans 13 amino acids. The CDR3 sequence is CASSFDGGQPQHF. CDR3 DNA sequence: TGTGCCAGCAGTTTCGACGGGGGTCAGCCCCAGCATTTT.

The CDR3 spells CASSLQGALTAFF. The DNA of the CDR3 is TGTGCCAGCAGTTTACAGGGGGCCCTGACGGCTTTCTTT. The chain couples TRBV27 to TRBJ1-1; TRBD1 matches at 8 bases. The CDR3 extends over 13 amino acids. Per the germline V gene, CDR1 is MNHEY and CDR2 is SMNVEV (reference sequence). The junction had 7 bases not matched to a gene; V was cut back by 2 bases and J by 11 bases.

V gene TRBV7-3 combines with J gene TRBJ2-1; 9 positions agree with TRBD2. This CDR3 spans 16 amino acids. The junction had 9 bases not matched to a gene; V was cut back by 5 bases and J by 4 bases. Germline CDR1 reads SGHTA; CDR2 reads FQGTGA. The CDR3 region is CASSPRTSVGYNEQFF. The CDR3 nucleotides are TGTGCCAGCAGCCCTCGGACTAGCGTGGGTTACAATGAGCAGTTCTTC.

The chain is built from TRBV7-2 and TRBJ2-7; tentative D call: TRBD2 (6 bases). The CDR3 contains 14 residues. V was cut by 5 bases and J by 7 bases, with 18 bases left in between. Germline V CDR1 and CDR2: SGHTA, FQGNSA. CDR3 DNA: TGTGCCAGCAGCACCCGGGCTCGTGGGGGGGAGCAGTACTTC. Protein: CASSTRARGGEQYF.

The gene calls are TRBV5-1 and TRBJ2-1; 8 nucleotides match TRBD1. Germline-derived CDR1 and CDR2 are SGHRS and YFSETQ. The J segment lost 6 bases and the V segment lost 2 bases, leaving 16 bases of the junction unmatched. This CDR3 region has 18 residues. The CDR3 DNA reads as TGCGCCAGCAGCTTACTAGCTCTTGGACAGGGAATTTTCAATGAGCAGTTCTTC. As protein: CASSLLALGQGIFNEQFF.

The chain uses TRBV6-5 and TRBJ2-1, with D possibly TRBD1 on 5 matching bases. Germline V gives CDR1 MNHEY, CDR2 SVGAGI. The CDR3 runs to 13 residues. Trimming took off 0 bases at V and 8 bases at J, with 8 bases between the two ends. In DNA form, the CDR3 reads TGTGCCAGCAGTTACTCAACAGGCGATGAGCAGTTCTTC. Its protein product is CASSYSTGDEQFF.

The chain recombines TRBV29-1 with TRBJ1-1; D perhaps matches TRBD1 (5 bases). This CDR3 has 13 residues. Trimming pared 3 bases from V and 5 bases from J, leaving 13 bases between. The germline CDR1 and CDR2 sequences are SQVTM and ANQGSEA. The CDR3 DNA follows: TGCAGCGTTGAGAAAAGGGGATGGACTGAAGCTTTCTTT. This gives the protein CSVEKRGWTEAFF.

As concerns this clone: Other nucleotide sequences in the sample specify the same CDR3. J is TRBJ2-3 and V is TRBV7-2; TRBD1 aligns across 9 bases. Losses at the gene ends were 4 bases for V and 5 bases for J; bases not matched to a gene: 4. Germline CDR1 SGHTA, CDR2 FQGNSA. The CDR3 has 14 residues. This CDR3 reads CASSWTGAGDTQYF. The CDR3 DNA sequence: TGTGCCAGCAGCTGGACAGGGGCGGGAGATACGCAGTATTTT.

The V call is TRBV15, the J call TRBJ1-1; D unclear. The CDR3 spans 13 residues. The ends were cut back, 0 bases at V and 4 bases at J, with 6 bases in the middle. From germline, CDR1 is LNHNV and CDR2 YYDKDF (reference sequence). This CDR3 is CATSRDLATEAFF. For the CDR3, the DNA is TGTGCCACCAGCAGAGATCTGGCCACTGAAGCTTTCTTT. Together with reference TRBV15 and TRBJ1-1, the CDR3 gives the full variable domain: DAMVIQNPRYQVTQFGKPVTLSCSQTLNHNVMYWYQQKSSQAPKLLFHYYDKDFNNEADTPDNFQSRRPNTSFCFLDIRSPGLGDTAMYLCATSRDLATEAFFGQGTRLTVV.

V is TRBV4-3 and J is TRBJ2-2; 7 bases match TRBD1. This CDR3 comprises 15 residues. Germline CDR1 LGHNA, CDR2 YSLEER. V trimming: 4 bases; J trimming: 4 bases; junction bases outside the gene matches: 6. CDR3 nucleotide sequence: TGCGCCAGCAGCCGCCGACAGGGTAGCACCGGGGAGCTGTTTTTT. This sequence encodes CASSRRQGSTGELFF.

The rearrangement uses TRBV5-6 and TRBJ2-3, with 15 bases that match TRBD2. The V gene end was trimmed by 4 bases and the J gene end by 3 bases; junction bases not matched to a gene: 3. This CDR3 region has 16 residues. Per the germline V gene, CDR1 is SGHDT and CDR2 is YYEEEE. The CDR3 bases are TGTGCCAGCAGCAAGGGACTAGCGGGGGGTACAGATACGCAGTATTTT. Translated, it gives CASSKGLAGGTDTQYF.

The J gene is TRBJ2-5, the V gene TRBV6-6; tentative D call: TRBD1 (5 bases). The CDR3 loop spans 14 amino acids. The germline V gene has CDR1 MNHNY and CDR2 SVGAGI (reference sequence). V was trimmed by 0 bases and J by 2 bases, leaving 7 bases between them. The CDR3 DNA reads as TGTGCCAGCAGTTACTCCAGACAGCAAGAGACCCAGTACTTC. The encoded protein is CASSYSRQQETQYF.

The CDR3 DNA is TGTGCCAGCAGTGAAGTGGAGACAGGGGGCTACACCTTC. It translates to CASSEVETGGYTF. V usage is TRBV6-1 and J usage is TRBJ1-2; 7 positions match TRBD1. This CDR3 spans 13 amino acids. CDR1 and CDR2 (germline): MNHNS, SASEGT. V dropped 1 base and J dropped 8; count of bases not matched to a gene: 4.

This clone was seen just once. The genes are TRBV6-6 and TRBJ2-7; 8 bases align to TRBD1. V shed 7 bases, J shed 0 bases, and the junction held 8 bases outside the gene matches. Germline loops: CDR1 MNHNY, CDR2 SVGAGI (reference sequence). The CDR3 spans 15 residues. The CDR3 DNA reads as TGTGCCAGCACACCGACAGGGGCGGTCTCCTACGAGCAGTACTTC. It is translated as CASTPTGAVSYEQYF.

V gene TRBV4-1 combines with J gene TRBJ2-7; D is possibly TRBD1 (6 bases). CDR1 and CDR2 (germline): MGHRA, YSYEKL. The CDR3 runs to 14 residues. The V gene lost 2 bases and the J gene lost 6 bases, with 14 bases spanning the gap. The CDR3, as DNA: TGCGCCAGCAGCCAACCGACAGGAACCCGCGAGCAGTACTTC. Encoded protein: CASSQPTGTREQYF.

The gene calls are TRBV6-5 and TRBJ1-4; 7 bases align to TRBD1. V shed 5 bases, J shed 8 bases, and the junction held 8 bases outside the gene matches. Germline V gives CDR1 MNHEY, CDR2 SVGAGI. This CDR3 comprises 14 residues. This chain's CDR3 is CASSPWTGAEKLFF. CDR3 bases: TGTGCCAGCAGTCCTTGGACAGGTGCAGAAAAACTGTTTTTT.